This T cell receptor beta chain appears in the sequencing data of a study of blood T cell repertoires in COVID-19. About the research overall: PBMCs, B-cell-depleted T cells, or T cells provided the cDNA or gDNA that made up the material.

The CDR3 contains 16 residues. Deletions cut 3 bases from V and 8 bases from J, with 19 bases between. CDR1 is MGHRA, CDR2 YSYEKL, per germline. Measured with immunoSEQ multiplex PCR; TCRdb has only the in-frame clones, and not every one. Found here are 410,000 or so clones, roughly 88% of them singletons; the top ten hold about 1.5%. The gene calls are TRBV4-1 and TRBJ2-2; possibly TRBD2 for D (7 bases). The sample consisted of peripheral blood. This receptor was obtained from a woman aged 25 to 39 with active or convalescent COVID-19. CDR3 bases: TGCGCCAGCAGCCATCTGTTTAGGGCGGGGGCTGGGGAGCTGTTTTTT. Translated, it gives CASSHLFRAGAGELFF.